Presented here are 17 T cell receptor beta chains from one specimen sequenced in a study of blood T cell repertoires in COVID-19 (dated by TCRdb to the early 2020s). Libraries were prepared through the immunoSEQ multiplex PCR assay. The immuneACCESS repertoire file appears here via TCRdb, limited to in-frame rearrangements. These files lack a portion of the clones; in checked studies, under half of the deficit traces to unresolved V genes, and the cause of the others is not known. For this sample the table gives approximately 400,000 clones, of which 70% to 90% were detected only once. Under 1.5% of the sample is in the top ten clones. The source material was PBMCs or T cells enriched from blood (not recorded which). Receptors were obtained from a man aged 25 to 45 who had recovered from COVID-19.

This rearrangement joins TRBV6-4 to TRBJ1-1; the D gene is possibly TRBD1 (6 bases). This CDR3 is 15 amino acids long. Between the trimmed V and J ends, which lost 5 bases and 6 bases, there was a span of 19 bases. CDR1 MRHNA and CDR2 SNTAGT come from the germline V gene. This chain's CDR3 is CASSPTPTGTAEAFF. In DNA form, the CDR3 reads TGTGCCAGCAGTCCCACTCCAACAGGGACCGCTGAAGCTTTCTTT.

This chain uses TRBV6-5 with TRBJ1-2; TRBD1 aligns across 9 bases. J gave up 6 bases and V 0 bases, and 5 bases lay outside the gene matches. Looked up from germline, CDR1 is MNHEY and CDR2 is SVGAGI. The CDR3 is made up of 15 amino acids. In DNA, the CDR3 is TGTGCCAGCAGTTACTCAATTTGGACAGGGGATGGCTACACCTTC. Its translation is CASSYSIWTGDGYTF.

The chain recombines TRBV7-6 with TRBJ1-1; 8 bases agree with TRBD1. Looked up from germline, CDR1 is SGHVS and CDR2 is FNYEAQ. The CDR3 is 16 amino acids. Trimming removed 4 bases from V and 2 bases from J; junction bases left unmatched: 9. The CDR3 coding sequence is TGTGCCAGCAGCTCTGATTTGACAGGGGTTAACACTGAAGCTTTCTTT. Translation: CASSSDLTGVNTEAFF. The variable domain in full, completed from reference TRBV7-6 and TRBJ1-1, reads GAGVSQSPRYKVTKRGQDVALRCDPISGHVSLYWYRQALGQGPEFLTYFNYEAQQDKSGLPNDRFSAERPEGSISTLTIQRTEQRDSAMYRCASSSDLTGVNTEAFFGQGTRLTVV.

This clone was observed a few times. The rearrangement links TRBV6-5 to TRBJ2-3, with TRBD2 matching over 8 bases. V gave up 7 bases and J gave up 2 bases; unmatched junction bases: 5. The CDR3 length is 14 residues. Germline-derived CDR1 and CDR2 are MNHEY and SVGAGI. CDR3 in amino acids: CASILGLATDTQYF. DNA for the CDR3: TGTGCCAGCATCCTCGGACTAGCCACAGATACGCAGTATTTT.

CDR3 protein: CASSQGFGQPQHF. The CDR3 bases are TGTGCCAGCAGTCAGGGGTTTGGTCAGCCCCAGCATTTT. The chain combines TRBV2 with TRBJ1-5, with D perhaps matching TRBD1 (6 bases). Between the trimmed V and J ends, which lost 5 bases and 6 bases, there was a span of 11 bases. Germline V CDR1 and CDR2: SNHLY, FYNNEI. The CDR3 is made up of 13 amino acids.

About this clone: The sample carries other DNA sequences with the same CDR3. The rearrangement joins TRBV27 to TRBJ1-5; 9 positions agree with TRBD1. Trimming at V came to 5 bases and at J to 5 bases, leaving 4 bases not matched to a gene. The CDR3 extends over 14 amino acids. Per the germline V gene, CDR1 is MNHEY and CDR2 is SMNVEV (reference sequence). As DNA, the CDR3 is TGTGCCAGCAGTCCGCGGACAGGGGATCAGCCCCAGCATTTT. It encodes CASSPRTGDQPQHF.

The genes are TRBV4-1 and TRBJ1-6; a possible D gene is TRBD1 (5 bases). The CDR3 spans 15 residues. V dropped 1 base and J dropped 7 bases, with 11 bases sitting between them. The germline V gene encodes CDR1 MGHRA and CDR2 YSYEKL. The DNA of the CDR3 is TGCGCCAGCAGCCAAGCTCCGGGGGAGAATTCACCCCTCCACTTT. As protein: CASSQAPGENSPLHF.

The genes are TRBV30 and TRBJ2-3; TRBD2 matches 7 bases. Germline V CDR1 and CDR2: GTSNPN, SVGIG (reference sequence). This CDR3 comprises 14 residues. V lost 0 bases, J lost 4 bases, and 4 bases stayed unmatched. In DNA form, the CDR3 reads TGTGCCTGGAGTGTTGGGAGGGGCGCAGATACGCAGTATTTT. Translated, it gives CAWSVGRGADTQYF.

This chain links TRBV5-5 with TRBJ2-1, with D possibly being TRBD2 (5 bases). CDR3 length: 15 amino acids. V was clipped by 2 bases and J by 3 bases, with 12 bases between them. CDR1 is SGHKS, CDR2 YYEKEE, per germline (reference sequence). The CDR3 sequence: CASSFLGDNYNEQFF. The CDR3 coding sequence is TGTGCCAGCAGCTTCCTCGGGGATAACTACAATGAGCAGTTCTTC. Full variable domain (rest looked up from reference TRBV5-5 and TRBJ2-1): DAGVTQSPTHLIKTRGQQVTLRCSPISGHKSVSWYQQVLGQGPQFIFQYYEKEERGRGNFPDRFSARQFPNYSSELNVNALLLGDSALYLCASSFLGDNYNEQFFGPGTRLTVL.

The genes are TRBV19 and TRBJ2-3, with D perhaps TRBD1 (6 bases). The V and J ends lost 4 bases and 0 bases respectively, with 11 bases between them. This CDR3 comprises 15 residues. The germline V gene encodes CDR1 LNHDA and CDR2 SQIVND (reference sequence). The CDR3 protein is CASSNRVHSTDTQYF. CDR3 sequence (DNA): TGTGCCAGTAGTAACAGGGTACATAGCACAGATACGCAGTATTTT.

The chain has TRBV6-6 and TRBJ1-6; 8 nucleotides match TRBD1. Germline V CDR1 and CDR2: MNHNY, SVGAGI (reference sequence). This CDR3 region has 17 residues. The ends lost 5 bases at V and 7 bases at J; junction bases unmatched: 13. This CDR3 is CASSPYFPQGGNSPLHF. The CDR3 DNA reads TGTGCCAGCAGTCCTTACTTCCCACAGGGGGGGAATTCACCCCTCCACTTT.

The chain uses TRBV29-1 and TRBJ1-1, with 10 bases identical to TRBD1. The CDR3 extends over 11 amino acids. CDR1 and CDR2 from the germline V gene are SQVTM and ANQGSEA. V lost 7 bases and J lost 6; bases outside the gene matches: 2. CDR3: CSAGQGAEAFF. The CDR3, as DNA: TGCAGCGCTGGACAGGGGGCTGAAGCTTTCTTT.

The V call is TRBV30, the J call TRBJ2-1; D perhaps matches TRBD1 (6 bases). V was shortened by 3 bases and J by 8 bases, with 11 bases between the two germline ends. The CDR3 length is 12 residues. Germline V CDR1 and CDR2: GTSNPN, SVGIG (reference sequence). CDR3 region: CAWRDTGHEQFF. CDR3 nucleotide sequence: TGTGCCTGGAGGGATACAGGGCATGAGCAGTTCTTC.

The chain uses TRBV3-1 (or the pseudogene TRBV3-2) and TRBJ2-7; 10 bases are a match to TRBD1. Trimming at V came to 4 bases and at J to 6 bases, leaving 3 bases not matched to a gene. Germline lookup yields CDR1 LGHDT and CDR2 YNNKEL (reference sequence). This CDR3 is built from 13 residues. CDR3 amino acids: CASSRDRGSEQYF. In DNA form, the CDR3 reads TGTGCCAGCAGCCGGGACAGGGGCTCCGAGCAGTACTTC.

CDR3 sequence (DNA): TGTGCCAGCACCCTAGGGGACTCCGCCACCTACGAGCAGTACTTC. Its translation is CASTLGDSATYEQYF. This chain uses TRBV11-2 with TRBJ2-7; possibly TRBD2 for D (6 bases). The CDR3 contains 15 residues. Germline V gene lookup returns CDR1 SGHAT and CDR2 FQNNGV. With 7 bases removed from V and 2 bases from J, the gap between germline ends came to 18 bases.

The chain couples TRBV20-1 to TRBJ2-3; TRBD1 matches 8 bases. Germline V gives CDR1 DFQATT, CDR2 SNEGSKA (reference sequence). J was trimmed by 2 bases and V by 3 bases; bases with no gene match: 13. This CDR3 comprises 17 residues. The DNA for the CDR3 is TGCAGTGCTAGTAAGGGTCAGGGGGCGCATCCCACAGATACGCAGTATTTT. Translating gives CSASKGQGAHPTDTQYF.

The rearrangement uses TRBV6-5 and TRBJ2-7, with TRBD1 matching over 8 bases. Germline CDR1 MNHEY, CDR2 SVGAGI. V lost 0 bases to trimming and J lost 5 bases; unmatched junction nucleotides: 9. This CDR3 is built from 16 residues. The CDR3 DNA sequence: TGTGCCAGCAGTTACTCCGACAGGGGAAGAAACCACGAGCAGTACTTC. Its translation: CASSYSDRGRNHEQYF.